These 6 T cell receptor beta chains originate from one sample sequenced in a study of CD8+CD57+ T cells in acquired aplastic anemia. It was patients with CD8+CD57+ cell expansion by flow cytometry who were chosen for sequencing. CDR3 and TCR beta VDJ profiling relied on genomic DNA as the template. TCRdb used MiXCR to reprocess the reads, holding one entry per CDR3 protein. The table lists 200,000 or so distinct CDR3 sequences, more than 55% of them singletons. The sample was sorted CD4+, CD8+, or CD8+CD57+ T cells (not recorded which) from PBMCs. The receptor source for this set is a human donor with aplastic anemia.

The CDR3 DNA sequence: TGCAGCGTTGCCCGGACAGGGGGCGCTGAGACCCAGTACTTC. It encodes CSVARTGGAETQYF. The J gene is TRBJ2-5, the V gene TRBV29-1, with 11 bases that match TRBD1. Germline CDR1 is SQVTM and CDR2 is ANQGSEA. The V gene end was trimmed by 4 bases and the J gene end by 5 bases; junction bases not matched to a gene: 6. The CDR3 covers 14 residues.

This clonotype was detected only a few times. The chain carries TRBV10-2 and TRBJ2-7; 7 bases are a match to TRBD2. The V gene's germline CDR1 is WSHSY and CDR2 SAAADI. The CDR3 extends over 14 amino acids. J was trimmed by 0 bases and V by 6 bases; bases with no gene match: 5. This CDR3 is CASRPSGYSYEQYF. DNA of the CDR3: TGCGCCAGCAGGCCTAGCGGATACTCCTACGAGCAGTACTTC.

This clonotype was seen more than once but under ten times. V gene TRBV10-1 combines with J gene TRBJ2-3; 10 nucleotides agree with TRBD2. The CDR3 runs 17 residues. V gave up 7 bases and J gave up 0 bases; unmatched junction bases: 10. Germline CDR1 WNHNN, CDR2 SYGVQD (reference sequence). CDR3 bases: TGCGCCAGCACGGGACAGCGGGAGGGCCTTAGCACAGATACGCAGTATTTT. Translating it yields CASTGQREGLSTDTQYF.

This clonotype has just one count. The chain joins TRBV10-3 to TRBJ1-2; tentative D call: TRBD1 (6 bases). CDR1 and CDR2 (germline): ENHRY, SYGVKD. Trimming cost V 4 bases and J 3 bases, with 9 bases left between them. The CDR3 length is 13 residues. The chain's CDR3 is CAISGDKDYGYTF. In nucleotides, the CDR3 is TGTGCCATCAGTGGGGACAAAGACTATGGCTACACCTTC.

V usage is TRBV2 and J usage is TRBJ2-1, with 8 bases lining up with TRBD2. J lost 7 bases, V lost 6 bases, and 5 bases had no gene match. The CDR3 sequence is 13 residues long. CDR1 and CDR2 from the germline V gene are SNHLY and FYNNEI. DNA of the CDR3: TGTGCCAGCAGAAGACGGGAGGGGAATGAGCAGTTCTTC. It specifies CASRRREGNEQFF.

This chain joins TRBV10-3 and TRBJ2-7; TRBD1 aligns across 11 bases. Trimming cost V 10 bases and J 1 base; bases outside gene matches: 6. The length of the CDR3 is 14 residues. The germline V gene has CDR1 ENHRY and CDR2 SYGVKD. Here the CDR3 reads CATVGQGESYEQYF. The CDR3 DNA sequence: TGTGCCACCGTGGGACAGGGGGAATCCTACGAGCAGTACTTC.